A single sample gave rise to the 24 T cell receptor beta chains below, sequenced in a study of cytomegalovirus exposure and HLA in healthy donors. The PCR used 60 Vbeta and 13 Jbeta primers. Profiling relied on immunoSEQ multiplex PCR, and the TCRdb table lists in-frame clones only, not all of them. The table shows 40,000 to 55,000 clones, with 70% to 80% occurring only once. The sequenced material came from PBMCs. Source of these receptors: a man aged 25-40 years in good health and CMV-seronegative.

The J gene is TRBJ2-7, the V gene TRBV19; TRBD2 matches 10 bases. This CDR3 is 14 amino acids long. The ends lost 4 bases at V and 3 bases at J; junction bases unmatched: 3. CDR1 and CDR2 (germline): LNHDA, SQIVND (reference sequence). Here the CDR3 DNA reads TGTGCCAGTAGTAGGCTAGCGGGGGACTACGAGCAGTACTTC. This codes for CASSRLAGDYEQYF.

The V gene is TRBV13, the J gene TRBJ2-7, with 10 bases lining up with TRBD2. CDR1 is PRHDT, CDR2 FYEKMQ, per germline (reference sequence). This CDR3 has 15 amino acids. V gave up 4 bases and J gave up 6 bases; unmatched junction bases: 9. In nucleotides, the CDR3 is TGTGCCAGCAGCTCCAGGACTAGCGGATACCTCGAGCAGTACTTC. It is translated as CASSSRTSGYLEQYF. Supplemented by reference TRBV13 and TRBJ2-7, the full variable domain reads AAGVIQSPRHLIKEKRETATLKCYPIPRHDTVYWYQQGPGQDPQFLISFYEKMQSDKGSIPDRFSAQQFSDYHSELNMSSLELGDSALYFCASSSRTSGYLEQYFGPGTRLTVT.

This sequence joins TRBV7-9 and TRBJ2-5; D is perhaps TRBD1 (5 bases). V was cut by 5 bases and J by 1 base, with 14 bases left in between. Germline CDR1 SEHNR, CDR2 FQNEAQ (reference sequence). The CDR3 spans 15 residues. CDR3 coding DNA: TGTGCCAGCAGCAAGTTAGTAAGGGGCCAAGAGACCCAGTACTTC. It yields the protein CASSKLVRGQETQYF. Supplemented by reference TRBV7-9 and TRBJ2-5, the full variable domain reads DTGVSQNPRHKITKRGQNVTFRCDPISEHNRLYWYRQTLGQGPEFLTYFQNEAQLEKSRLLSDRFSAERPKGSFSTLEIQRTEQGDSAMYLCASSKLVRGQETQYFGPGTRLLVL.

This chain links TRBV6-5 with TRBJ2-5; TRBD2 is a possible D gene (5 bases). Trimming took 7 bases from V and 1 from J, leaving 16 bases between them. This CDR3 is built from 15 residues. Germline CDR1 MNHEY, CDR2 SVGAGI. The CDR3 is CASTPTLGLQETQYF. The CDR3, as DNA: TGTGCCAGCACCCCGACTCTTGGACTCCAAGAGACCCAGTACTTC.

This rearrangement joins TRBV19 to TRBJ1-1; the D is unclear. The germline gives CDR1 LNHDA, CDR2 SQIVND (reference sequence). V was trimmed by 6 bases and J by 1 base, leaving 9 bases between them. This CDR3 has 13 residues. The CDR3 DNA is TGTGCCAGTAGCCTAATCTGGAACACTGAAGCTTTCTTT. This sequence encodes CASSLIWNTEAFF.

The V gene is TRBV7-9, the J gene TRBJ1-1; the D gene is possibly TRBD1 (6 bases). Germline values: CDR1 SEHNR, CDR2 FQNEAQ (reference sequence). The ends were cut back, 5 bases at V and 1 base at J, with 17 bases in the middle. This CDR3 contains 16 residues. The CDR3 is CASSTRPGHRNTEAFF. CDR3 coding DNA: TGTGCCAGCAGCACACGGCCGGGACATCGGAACACTGAAGCTTTCTTT.

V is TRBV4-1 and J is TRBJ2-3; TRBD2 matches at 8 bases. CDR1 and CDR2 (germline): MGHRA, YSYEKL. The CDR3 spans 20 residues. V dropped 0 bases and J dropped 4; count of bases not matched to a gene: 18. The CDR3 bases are TGCGCCAGCAGCCAAGAGTACCCCCGAGCCAGCGGGAGCTTCCCAGATACGCAGTATTTT. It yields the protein CASSQEYPRASGSFPDTQYF.

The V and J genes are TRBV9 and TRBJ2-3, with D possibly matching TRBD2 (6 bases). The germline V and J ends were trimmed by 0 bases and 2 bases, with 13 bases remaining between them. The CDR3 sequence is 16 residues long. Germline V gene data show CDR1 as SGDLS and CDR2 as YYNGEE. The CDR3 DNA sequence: TGTGCCAGCAGCGTAGGTGGGGAGGCTAACACAGATACGCAGTATTTT. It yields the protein CASSVGGEANTDTQYF.

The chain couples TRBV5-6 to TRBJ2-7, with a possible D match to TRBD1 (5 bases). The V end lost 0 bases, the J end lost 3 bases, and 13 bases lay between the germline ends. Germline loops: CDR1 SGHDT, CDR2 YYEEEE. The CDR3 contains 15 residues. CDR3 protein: CASSLVGPYLYEQYF. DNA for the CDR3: TGTGCCAGCAGCTTGGTGGGGCCCTATCTCTACGAGCAGTACTTC. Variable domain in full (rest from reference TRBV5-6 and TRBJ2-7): DAGVTQSPTHLIKTRGQQVTLRCSPKSGHDTVSWYQQALGQGPQFIFQYYEEEERQRGNFPDRFSGHQFPNYSSELNVNALLLGDSALYLCASSLVGPYLYEQYFGPGTRLTVT.

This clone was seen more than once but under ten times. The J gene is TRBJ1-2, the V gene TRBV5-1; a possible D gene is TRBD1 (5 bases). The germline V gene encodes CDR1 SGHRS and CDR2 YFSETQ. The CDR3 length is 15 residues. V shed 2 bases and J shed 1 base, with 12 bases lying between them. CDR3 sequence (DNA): TGCGCCAGCAGCTTACGACCGGACATTAACTATGGCTACACCTTC. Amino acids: CASSLRPDINYGYTF.

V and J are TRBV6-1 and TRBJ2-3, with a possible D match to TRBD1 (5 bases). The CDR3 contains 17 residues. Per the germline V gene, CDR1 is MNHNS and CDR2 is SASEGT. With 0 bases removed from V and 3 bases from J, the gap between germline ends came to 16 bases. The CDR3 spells CASSEAKTVAVTDTQYF. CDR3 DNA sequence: TGTGCCAGCAGTGAAGCTAAGACAGTTGCGGTAACAGATACGCAGTATTTT.

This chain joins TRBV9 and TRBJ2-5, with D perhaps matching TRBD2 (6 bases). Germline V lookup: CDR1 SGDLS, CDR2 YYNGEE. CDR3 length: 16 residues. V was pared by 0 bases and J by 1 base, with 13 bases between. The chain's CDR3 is CASSVESGLIQETQYF. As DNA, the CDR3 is TGTGCCAGCAGCGTAGAGTCCGGACTAATCCAAGAGACCCAGTACTTC.

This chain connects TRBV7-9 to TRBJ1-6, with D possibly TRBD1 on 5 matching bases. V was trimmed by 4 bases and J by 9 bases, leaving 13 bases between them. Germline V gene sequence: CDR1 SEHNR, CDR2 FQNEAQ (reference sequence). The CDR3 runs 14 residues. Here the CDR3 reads CASSSDKGFSPLHF. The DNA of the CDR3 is TGTGCCAGCAGCTCGGACAAGGGCTTTTCACCCCTCCACTTT.

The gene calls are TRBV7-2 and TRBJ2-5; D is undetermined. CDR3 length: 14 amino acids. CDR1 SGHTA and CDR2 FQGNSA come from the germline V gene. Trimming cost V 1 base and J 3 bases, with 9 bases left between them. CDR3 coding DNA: TGTGCCAGCAGCTTAGGGGCCACCAAAGAGACCCAGTACTTC. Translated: CASSLGATKETQYF.

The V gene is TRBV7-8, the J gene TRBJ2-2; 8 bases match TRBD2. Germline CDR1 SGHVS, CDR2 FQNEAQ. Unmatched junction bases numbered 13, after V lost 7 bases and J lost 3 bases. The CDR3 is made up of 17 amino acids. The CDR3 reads CASTRSSSGRDTGELFF. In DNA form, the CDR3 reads TGTGCCAGCACCAGATCTTCGTCCGGGAGGGACACCGGGGAGCTGTTTTTT.

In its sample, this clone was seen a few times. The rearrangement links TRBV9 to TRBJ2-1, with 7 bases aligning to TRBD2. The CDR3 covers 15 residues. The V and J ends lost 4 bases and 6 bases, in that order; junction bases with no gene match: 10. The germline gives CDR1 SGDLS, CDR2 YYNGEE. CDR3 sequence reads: CASSHSGLDTNEQFF. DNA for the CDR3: TGTGCCAGCAGCCACTCTGGACTAGATACCAATGAGCAGTTCTTC.

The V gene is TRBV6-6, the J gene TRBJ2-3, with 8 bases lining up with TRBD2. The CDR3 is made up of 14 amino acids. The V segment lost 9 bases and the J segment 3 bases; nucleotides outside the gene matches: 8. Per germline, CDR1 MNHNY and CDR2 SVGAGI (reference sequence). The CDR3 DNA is TGTGCCAGTGTAGCGGGACGAGGGACAGATACGCAGTATTTT. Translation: CASVAGRGTDTQYF.

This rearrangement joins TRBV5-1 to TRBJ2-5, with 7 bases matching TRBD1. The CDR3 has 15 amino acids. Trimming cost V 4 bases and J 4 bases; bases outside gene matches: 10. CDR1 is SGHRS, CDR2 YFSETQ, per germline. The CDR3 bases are TGCGCCAGCAGCAGAACAACAGGGGAAGGAGAGACCCAGTACTTC. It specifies CASSRTTGEGETQYF.

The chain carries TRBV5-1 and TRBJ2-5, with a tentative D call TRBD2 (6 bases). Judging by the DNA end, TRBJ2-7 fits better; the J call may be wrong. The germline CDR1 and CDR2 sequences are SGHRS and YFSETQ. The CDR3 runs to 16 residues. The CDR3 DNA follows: TGCGCCAGCAGCTTGGATTTCGTCGGGAGCTCCTACGAGCAGTACTTC. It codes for CASSLDFVGSSYEQYF.

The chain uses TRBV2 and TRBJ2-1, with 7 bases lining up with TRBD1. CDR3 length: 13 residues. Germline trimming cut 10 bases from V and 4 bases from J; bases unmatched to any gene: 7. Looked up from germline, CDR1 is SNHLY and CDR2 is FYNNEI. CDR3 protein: CANARGRYNEQFF. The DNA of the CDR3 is TGTGCCAACGCTAGGGGGCGGTACAATGAGCAGTTCTTC.

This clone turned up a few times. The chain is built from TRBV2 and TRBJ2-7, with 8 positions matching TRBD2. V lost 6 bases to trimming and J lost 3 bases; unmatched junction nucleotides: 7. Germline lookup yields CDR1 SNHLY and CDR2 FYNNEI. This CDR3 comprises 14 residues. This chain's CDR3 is CASRVGSGGYEQYF. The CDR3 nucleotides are TGTGCCAGCAGAGTAGGGAGCGGGGGCTACGAGCAGTACTTC.

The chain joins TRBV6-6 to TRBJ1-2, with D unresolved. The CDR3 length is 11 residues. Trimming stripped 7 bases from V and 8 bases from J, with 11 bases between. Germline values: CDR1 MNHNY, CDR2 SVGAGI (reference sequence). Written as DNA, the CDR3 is TGTGCCAGCAAGGCAGGTTTAGGCTACACCTTC. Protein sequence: CASKAGLGYTF.

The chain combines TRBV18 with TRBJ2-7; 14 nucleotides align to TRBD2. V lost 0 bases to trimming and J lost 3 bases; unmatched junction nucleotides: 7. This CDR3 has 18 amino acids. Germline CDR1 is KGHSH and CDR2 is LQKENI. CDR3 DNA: TGTGCCAGCTCACCACCTGTGACTAGCGGGAGGGCCCTCTACGAGCAGTACTTC. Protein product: CASSPPVTSGRALYEQYF.

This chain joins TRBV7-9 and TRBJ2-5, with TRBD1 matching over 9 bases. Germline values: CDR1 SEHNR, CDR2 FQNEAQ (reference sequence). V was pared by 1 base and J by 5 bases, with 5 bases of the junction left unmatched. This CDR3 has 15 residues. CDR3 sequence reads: CASSLVQGAEETQYF. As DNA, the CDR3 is TGTGCCAGCAGCTTAGTACAGGGGGCGGAGGAGACCCAGTACTTC. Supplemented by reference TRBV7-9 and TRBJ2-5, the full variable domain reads DTGVSQNPRHKITKRGQNVTFRCDPISEHNRLYWYRQTLGQGPEFLTYFQNEAQLEKSRLLSDRFSAERPKGSFSTLEIQRTEQGDSAMYLCASSLVQGAEETQYFGPGTRLLVL.